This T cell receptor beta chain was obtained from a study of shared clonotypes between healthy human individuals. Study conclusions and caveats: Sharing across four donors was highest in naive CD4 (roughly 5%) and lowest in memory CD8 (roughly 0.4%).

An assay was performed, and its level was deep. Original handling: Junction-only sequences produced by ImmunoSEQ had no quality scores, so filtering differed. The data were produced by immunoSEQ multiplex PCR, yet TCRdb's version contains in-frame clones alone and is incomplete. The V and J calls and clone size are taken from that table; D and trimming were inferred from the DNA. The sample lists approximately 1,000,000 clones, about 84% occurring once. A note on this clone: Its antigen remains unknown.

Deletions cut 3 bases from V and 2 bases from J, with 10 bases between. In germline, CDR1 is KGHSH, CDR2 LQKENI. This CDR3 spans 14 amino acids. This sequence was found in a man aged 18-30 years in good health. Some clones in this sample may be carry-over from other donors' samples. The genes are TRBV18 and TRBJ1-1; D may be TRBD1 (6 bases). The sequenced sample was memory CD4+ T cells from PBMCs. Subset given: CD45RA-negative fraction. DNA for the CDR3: TGTGCCAGCTCACCCGGGACAACAAACACTGAAGCTTTCTTT. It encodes CASSPGTTNTEAFF. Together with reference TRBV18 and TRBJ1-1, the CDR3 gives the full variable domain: NAGVMQNPRHLVRRRGQEARLRCSPMKGHSHVYWYRQLPEEGLKFMVYLQKENIIDESGMPKERFSAEFPKEGPSILRIQQVVRGDSAAYFCASSPGTTNTEAFFGQGTRLTVV.